Here is one T cell receptor (beta chain) with its context. This clonotype showed up many times. Its antigen remains unidentified. No clone much larger than this one lies a single base away; base qualities are absent. The data are from a study of neurological immune-mediated disorders (dated by TCRdb to 2018 to 2020). About the full investigation: Peripheral blood TCR-beta repertoires from HTLV-I-associated myelopathy (HAM/TSP) patients, multiple sclerosis patients and healthy controls were compared by UMI-based sequencing. The roughly 100 TCR-beta libraries covered PBMC samples along with longitudinal samples, technical triplicates, and paired sorted CD4+ and CD8+ T-cell subsets. The cohort included around 70 subjects: some 14 with HAM/TSP, about 34 with multiple sclerosis, and around 20 healthy controls.

Overall results and qualifications from the work: The highest TCR clonal expansion was observed in HAM/TSP patients, whereas the lowest was observed in MS patients, even when compared with healthy controls. No identical CDR3 amino acid sequences were found to be shared among expanded clones across subjects, suggesting that TCR-beta repertoires were private in all groups.

Healthy controls were blood bank volunteers in Maryland, USA. For unsorted PBMC libraries, 2 million PBMCs were used after storage in RNAlater at -80 degrees C until RNA extraction. Peripheral blood was subjected to Ficoll-Hypaque density gradient centrifugation to isolate PBMCs, which were then cryopreserved in liquid nitrogen. cDNA synthesis used template-switch 5'RACE with a primer carrying a 10-nucleotide random unique molecular identifier tagging each TCR transcript. Over 170 million TCR-beta sequences, covering 15-18 subjects, were produced in each sequencing run. The RNeasy kit was used to extract total RNA. TCR-beta VDJ regions were amplified with primers for the TCR constant region and the 5'RACE anchor, using the KAPA Real-time Library Amplification kit. Sample indexes and Illumina adaptors were added in a first PCR, and a second PCR then increased library yield. After purification with Ampure beads, the TCR product of roughly 650 bp was size-selected on a 2% E-gel SizeSelection system. Before pooling, libraries had their quality checked on a Bioanalyzer, their concentration measured with Qubit, and their quantity determined with the Kapa Library Quantification kit. Libraries were sequenced paired-end 2 x 150 bp on an Illumina HiSeq 2500. To increase sequence diversity, about 25-31% phiX was spiked into each library pool. In the paper's pipeline: The quality-filtered reads were processed with the UMI-based MiGEC pipeline, whose error correction step removed more than 80% of the raw TCR sequences. VDJ genes were aligned to IMGT germline references, and each clonotype was defined by a unique CDR3 amino acid sequence together with V-J genes. Clonal expansion, Shannon diversity and CDR3 relatedness were evaluated with VDJtools (CalcPairwiseDistances, ClusterSamples), while phylogenetic trees were built in CLCbio workbench. A clone was classed as expanded if it had 8 or more unique UMIs, a cutoff based on coefficient-of-variation modelling across technical triplicates. TCRdb reprocessed the public reads (quality trimming at Q25 with fastp, clone calling with MiXCR) and kept in-frame beta chains. Every distinct CDR3 protein forms one entry, paired with its most common genes and DNA. These V and J calls originate from TCRdb's pipeline instead of the authors' own analysis. The sample table records approximately 87,000 distinct CDR3 sequences; roughly 14% of these occur just once. The top ten clonotypes cover around 6.8% of the sample.

Trimming removed 6 bases from V and 5 bases from J, leaving 17 bases between the germline ends. CDR1 and CDR2 are read off the germline V gene as SGHVS and FNYEAQ. The cysteine opens and the phenylalanine closes a CDR3 of 16 amino acids. Just CDR3 DNA is preserved here, 48 bases in frame from base 1. This clonotype originated in a woman between 45 and 65 years old in good health. Source material: PBMCs. The sequence is built from TRBV7-6 and TRBJ1-6; a tentative D call is TRBD1 (6 bases match). The CDR3 region has the sequence CASSPNPQGNNSPLHF. The nucleotides read TGTGCCAGCAGTCCCAACCCACAGGGCAATAATTCACCCCTCCACTTT. Where the CDR3 stops, the reference TRBV7-6 and TRBJ1-6 genes take over; the full variable domain is GAGVSQSPRYKVTKRGQDVALRCDPISGHVSLYWYRQALGQGPEFLTYFNYEAQQDKSGLPNDRFSAERPEGSISTLTIQRTEQRDSAMYRCASSPNPQGNNSPLHFGNGTRLTVT.